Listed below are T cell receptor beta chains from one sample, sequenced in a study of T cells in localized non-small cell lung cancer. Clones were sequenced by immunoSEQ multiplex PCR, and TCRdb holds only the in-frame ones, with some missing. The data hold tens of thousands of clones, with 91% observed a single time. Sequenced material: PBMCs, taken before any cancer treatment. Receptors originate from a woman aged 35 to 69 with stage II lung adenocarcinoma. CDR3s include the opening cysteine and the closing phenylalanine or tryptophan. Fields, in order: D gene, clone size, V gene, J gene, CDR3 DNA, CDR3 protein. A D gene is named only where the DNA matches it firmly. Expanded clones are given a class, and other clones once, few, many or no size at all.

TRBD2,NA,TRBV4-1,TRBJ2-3,TGCGCCAGCAGCCAAGAAAAGTCTAGCGGAGTTACAGATACGCAGTATTTT,CASSQEKSSGVTDTQYF
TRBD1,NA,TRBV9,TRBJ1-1,TGTGCCAGCAGCGCGACAGGGGCGATGAACACTGAAGCTTTCTTT,CASSATGAMNTEAFF
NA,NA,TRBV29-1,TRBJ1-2,TGCAGCGTTGAACGACAGTTTACCTATGGCTACACCTTC,CSVERQFTYGYTF
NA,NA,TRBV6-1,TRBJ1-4,TGTGCCAGCAGTCCGGGCGGGGAAAAACTGTTTTTT,CASSPGGEKLFF
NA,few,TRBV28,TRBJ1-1,TGTGCCAGCGGACGGCGGGAAACTGAAGCTTTCTTT,CASGRRETEAFF
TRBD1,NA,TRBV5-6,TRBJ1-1,TGTGCCAGCAGCTCCGCGACAGGGTACTTCATGAACACTGAAGCTTTCTTT,CASSSATGYFMNTEAFF
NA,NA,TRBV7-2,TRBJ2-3,TGTGCCAGCAGCCCCCTGACGCAAAGCACAGATACGCAGTATTTT,CASSPLTQSTDTQYF
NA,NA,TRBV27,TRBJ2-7,TGTGCCAGCAGTCAGGGACGGGAAGACTACGAGCAGTACTTC,CASSQGREDYEQYF
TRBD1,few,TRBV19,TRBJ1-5,TGTGCCAGTAGTCAGGGGGGCAATCAGCCCCAGCATTTT,CASSQGGNQPQHF
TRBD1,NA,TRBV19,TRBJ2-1,TGTGCCAGTAGTAGGGGACAGGGACCCTACAATGAGCAGTTCTTC,CASSRGQGPYNEQFF
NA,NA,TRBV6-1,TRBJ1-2,TGTGCCAGCAGTCTGGAGGCATCTTCCATTTATGGCTACACCTTC,CASSLEASSIYGYTF
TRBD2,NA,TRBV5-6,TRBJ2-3,TGTGCCAGCAGCTTGGATCTAGCGGGGAGAGATACGCAGTATTTT,CASSLDLAGRDTQYF
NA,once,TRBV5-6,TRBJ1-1,TGTGCCAGCAGCCGAGTCCAGGGTTTGAACACTGAAGCTTTCTTT,CASSRVQGLNTEAFF
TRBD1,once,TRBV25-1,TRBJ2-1,TGTGCCAGCAGTAATCCGGGACAGCGCAATGAGCAGTTCTTC,CASSNPGQRNEQFF
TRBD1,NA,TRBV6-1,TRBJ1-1,TGTGCCAGCAGTATCCGGGACAGGGAAGCTTTCTTT,CASSIRDREAFF
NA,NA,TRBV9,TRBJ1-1,TGTGCCAGCAGCGTAGGTGGGGGGCGCACTGAAGCTTTCTTT,CASSVGGGRTEAFF
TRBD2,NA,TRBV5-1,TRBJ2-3,TGCGCCAGCAGCTTGGCCACGGCTAGCGGGTTGGATACGCAGTATTTT,CASSLATASGLDTQYF
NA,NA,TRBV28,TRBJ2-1,TGTGCCAGCAGTTGGGGCCCTGGGCAGTTCTTC,CASSWGPGQFF
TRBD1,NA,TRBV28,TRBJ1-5,TGTGCCACCCTCATCAGGGGGTACGGGCAGCCCCAGCATTTT,CATLIRGYGQPQHF
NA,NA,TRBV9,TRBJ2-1,TGTGCCAGCAGCGTAGCGGACAATGAGCAGTTCTTC,CASSVADNEQFF
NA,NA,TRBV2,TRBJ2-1,TGTGCCAGCAGGCAGTTGGGGCGGGAAAAGGGCTATGAGCAGTTCTTC,CASRQLGREKGYEQFF
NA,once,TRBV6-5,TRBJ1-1,TGTGCCAGCAGCTACGACACAGACACTGAAGCTTTCTTT,CASSYDTDTEAFF
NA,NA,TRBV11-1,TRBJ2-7,TGTGCCAGCAGCTCCTCGGACACCGAGGTAAACGGGCAGTACTTC,CASSSSDTEVNGQYF
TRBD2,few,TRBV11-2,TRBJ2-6,TGTGCCAGCAGCTTAGGCCCTAGCGGGACGTCTGGGGCCAACGTCCTGACTTTC,CASSLGPSGTSGANVLTF
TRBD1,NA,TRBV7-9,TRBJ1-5,TGTGCCAGCAGCCCGGACAGGGCGAGCAATCAGCCCCAGCATTTT,CASSPDRASNQPQHF
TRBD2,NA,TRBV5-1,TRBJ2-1,TGCGCCAGCAGCTTGGGACTAGCGGGACGACACTCCTACAATGAGCAGTTCTTC,CASSLGLAGRHSYNEQFF
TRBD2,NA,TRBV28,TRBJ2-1,TGTGCCAGCAGTTTACCGCGTAGCGGGGGGGCCAGCTACAATGAGCAGTTCTTC,CASSLPRSGGASYNEQFF
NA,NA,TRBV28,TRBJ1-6,TGTGCCACGGAGGACAGACTGACCTATAATTCACCCCTCCACTTT,CATEDRLTYNSPLHF
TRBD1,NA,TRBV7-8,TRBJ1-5,TGTGCCAGCAGCGCCCGGGACAGGAATCAGCCCCAGCATTTT,CASSARDRNQPQHF
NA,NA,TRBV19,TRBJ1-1,TGTGCCAGTAGTACCCTCTCGGGGCACACTGAAGCTTTCTTT,CASSTLSGHTEAFF
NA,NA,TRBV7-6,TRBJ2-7,TGTGCCAGCAGCTTAGCTGCGCAGGAGGGCTCCTACGAGCAGTACTTC,CASSLAAQEGSYEQYF
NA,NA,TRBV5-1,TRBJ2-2,TGCGCCAGCAGCTTGGACTTCCGACCCCTGGGGGGGGAGCTGTTTTTT,CASSLDFRPLGGELFF
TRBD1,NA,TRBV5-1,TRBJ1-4,TGCGCCAGCAGCTTTGACAGGGGGCGAGGCACAACTAATGAAAAACTGTTTTTT,CASSFDRGRGTTNEKLFF
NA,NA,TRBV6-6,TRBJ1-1,TGTGCCAGCAAGGAAGGGGACCTTGAAGCTTTCTTT,CASKEGDLEAFF
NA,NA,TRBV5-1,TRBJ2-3,TGCGCCAGCAGCCCCGGACAGCACACAGATACGCAGTATTTT,CASSPGQHTDTQYF
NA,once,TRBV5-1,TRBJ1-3,TGCGCCAGCAGCATCGGTGACGCGAGCTCTGGAAACACCATATATTTT,CASSIGDASSGNTIYF
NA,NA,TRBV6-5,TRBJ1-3,TGTGCCAGCAGAAGGGACGGAGGAAACACCATATATTTT,CASRRDGGNTIYF
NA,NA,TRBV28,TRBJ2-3,TGTGCCAGCCAGGGACTGCAAAGCACAGATACGCAGTATTTT,CASQGLQSTDTQYF
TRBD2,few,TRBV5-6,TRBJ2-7,TGTGCCAGCAGCTGGACTAGCGGGAGTTACGAGCAGTACTTC,CASSWTSGSYEQYF
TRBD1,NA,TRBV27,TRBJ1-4,TGTGCCAGCGGACAGGGAGAAAAACTGTTTTTT,CASGQGEKLFF
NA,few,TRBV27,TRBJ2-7,TGTGCCAGCAGTTTATGGCAGGGCGGCTACGAGCAGTACTTC,CASSLWQGGYEQYF
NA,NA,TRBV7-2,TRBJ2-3,TGTGCCAGCAGCTTAATGGGTGATACGCAGTATTTT,CASSLMGDTQYF
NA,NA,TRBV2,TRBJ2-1,TGTGCCAGCACATCAACAGACCCTTTCACCCACAATGAGCAGTTCTTC,CASTSTDPFTHNEQFF
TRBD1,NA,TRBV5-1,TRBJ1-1,TGCGCCAGCAGCTTGGCCCGACAGGGCCAAAGTGGAGCTTTCTTT,CASSLARQGQSGAFF
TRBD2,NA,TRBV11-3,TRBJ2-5,TGTGCCAGCAGCCCGGGGACTAGCGGACAAGAGACCCAGTACTTC,CASSPGTSGQETQYF